This T cell receptor beta chain was captured by sequencing in a study of blood T cell repertoires in COVID-19. Overall study context: In each case, the material was cDNA or gDNA derived from T cells, B-cell-depleted T cells, or PBMCs.

Generated by immunoSEQ multiplex PCR, the TCRdb table keeps only in-frame clones and is missing some. The data contain roughly 91,000 clones, roughly three quarters of them seen just once; the ten biggest clones take up roughly 10%. The V end was cut by 4 bases, the J end by 8 bases, with 9 bases between. CDR1 and CDR2 (germline): SGHNT, YYREEE (reference sequence). CDR3 length: 11 residues. The rearrangement joins TRBV5-4 to TRBJ1-2; D might be TRBD1 (6 bases). This clonotype was obtained from an older man with acute or convalescent COVID-19. The sample was peripheral blood. The CDR3 nucleotides read TGTGCCAGCAGCCTGGGGGCCGGCTACACCTTC. Translating gives CASSLGAGYTF.